Below, 15 T cell receptor beta chains from the same sample are listed, as sequenced in a study of T cell repertoires in cytomegalovirus infection. The antigens these receptors bind are not known. TCRdb processed the reads anew with MiXCR; each CDR3 protein has one entry. The repertoire holds about 920,000 distinct CDR3 sequences, with about 33% as singletons. The sample here was cultured CD8+ T cells from PBMCs, taken from culture after CMV antigen stimulation. The receptors were sampled from a human donor in good health (CMV status not recorded). Some clones in this sample may be carry-over from other donors' samples.

The J gene is TRBJ2-7, the V gene TRBV7-8; 12 nucleotides line up with TRBD2. Looked up from germline, CDR1 is SGHVS and CDR2 is FQNEAQ. V shed 3 bases, J shed 5 bases, and the junction held 5 bases outside the gene matches. The CDR3 is 15 amino acids. CDR3 loop: CASSFGLAGSDEQYV. The CDR3, as DNA: TGTGCCAGCAGCTTCGGACTAGCGGGATCCGACGAGCAGTACGTC.

This clonotype was observed a few times. J is TRBJ2-1 and V is TRBV20-1; D perhaps matches TRBD1 (6 bases). Germline V gene lookup returns CDR1 DFQATT and CDR2 SNEGSKA (reference sequence). CDR3 length equals 13 residues. V lost 3 bases and J lost 6, with 12 bases in between. The CDR3 DNA sequence: TGCAGTGCTAGTATGGGGGCCGGCAATGAGCAGTTCTTC. Translating gives CSASMGAGNEQFF.

This chain links TRBV6-2 or TRBV6-3 with TRBJ2-3, with D maybe TRBD1 (6 bases). Trimming stripped 8 bases from V and 2 bases from J, with 17 bases between. This CDR3 region has 15 residues. Germline-derived CDR1 and CDR2 are MNHEY and SVGEGT. The CDR3 is CASGQTGTFTDTQYF. The CDR3 DNA is TGTGCCAGCGGTCAAACAGGGACCTTCACAGATACGCAGTATTTT.

This sequence joins TRBV3-1 and TRBJ1-4; 7 bases agree with TRBD1. The CDR3 consists of 15 residues. The junction had 7 bases not matched to a gene; V was cut back by 3 bases and J by 6 bases. Germline CDR1 reads LGHDT; CDR2 reads YNNKEL (reference sequence). The CDR3 nucleotides are TGTGCCAGCAGCCAGGAGACAGGGAGGTATGAAAAACTGTTTTTT. Translation gives CASSQETGRYEKLFF.

The chain is built from TRBV6-1 and TRBJ2-1; 8 nucleotides agree with TRBD2. Germline-derived CDR1 and CDR2 are MNHNS and SASEGT. CDR3 length equals 15 residues. After removal of 7 bases from V and 4 bases from J, the junction contained 9 bases not matched to a gene. The CDR3 nucleotides are TGTGCCAGCACCCGTAGAGCGGGGGTGTACAATGAGCAGTTCTTC. It encodes CASTRRAGVYNEQFF.

This clonotype has a count of ten or more. The V and J genes are TRBV12-3 or TRBV12-4 and TRBJ1-2; no reliable D call. This CDR3 contains 13 residues. V shed 0 bases and J shed 3 bases, with 5 bases lying between them. The CDR3 DNA is TGTGCCAGCAGTTTAGCGTCGGACTATGGCTACACCTTC. It codes for CASSLASDYGYTF.

The chain carries TRBV11-2 and TRBJ2-7; D not certain. Trimming removed 1 base from V and 3 bases from J, with 7 bases in between. Germline CDR1 reads SGHAT; CDR2 reads FQNNGV. The CDR3 is 13 amino acids. The CDR3 loop reads CASSLVMYYEQYF. For the CDR3, the DNA is TGTGCCAGCAGCTTAGTGATGTACTACGAGCAGTACTTC.

The chain has TRBV7-6 and TRBJ2-7; maybe TRBD2 (6 bases). CDR1 is SGHVS and CDR2 is FNYEAQ in the germline V gene. The V gene lost 4 bases and the J gene lost 5 bases, with 12 bases spanning the gap. There are 13 residues in the CDR3. CDR3 loop: CASSYLGGNEQYF. Here the CDR3 DNA reads TGTGCCAGCAGCTACCTTGGGGGGAACGAGCAGTACTTC.

The V call is TRBV20-1, the J call TRBJ2-7, with TRBD1 identical over 8 bases. The CDR3 is made up of 13 amino acids. Germline V gives CDR1 DFQATT, CDR2 SNEGSKA (reference sequence). The J segment lost 2 bases and the V segment lost 3 bases, leaving 3 bases of the junction unmatched. CDR3 region: CSARGQATYEQYV. The CDR3 DNA is TGCAGTGCTAGGGGACAGGCAACCTACGAGCAGTACGTC.

V and J are TRBV7-2 and TRBJ2-5; either TRBD1 or TRBD2 may fit D (5 bases each). The V end was cut by 4 bases, the J end by 4 bases, with 16 bases between. Germline CDR1 SGHTA, CDR2 FQGNSA. CDR3 length: 15 amino acids. The CDR3, as DNA: TGTGCCAGCAGCTCCGGGCAGGGTGGAGGAGAGACCCAGTACTTC. Protein sequence: CASSSGQGGGETQYF. Drawing the rest from reference TRBV7-2 and TRBJ2-5, the complete variable domain is GAGVSQSPSNKVTEKGKDVELRCDPISGHTALYWYRQSLGQGLEFLIYFQGNSAPDKSGLPSDRFSAERTGGSVSTLTIQRTQQEDSAVYLCASSSGQGGGETQYFGPGTRLLVL.

V is TRBV9 and J is TRBJ1-1; D is unclear. Germline loops: CDR1 SGDLS, CDR2 YYNGEE. Trimming shortened V by 6 bases and J by 6 bases, and 9 bases separated the two germline ends. The CDR3 covers 11 residues. In nucleotides, the CDR3 is TGTGCCAGCACCCCTACTTCTGAAGCTTTCTTT. It specifies CASTPTSEAFF.

This clonotype was counted between two and nine times. V is TRBV5-1 and J is TRBJ1-2; no firm D call. V was shortened by 6 bases and J by 5 bases, with 17 bases between the two germline ends. This CDR3 has 14 amino acids. Germline assignment: CDR1 SGHRS and CDR2 YFSETQ. In DNA, the CDR3 is TGCGCCAGCACCGCGCTGGGAATAGAATATGGCTACACCTTC. This translates into CASTALGIEYGYTF.

This clonotype was counted a few times. The chain is built from TRBV6-2 or TRBV6-3 and TRBJ2-1, with 7 bases lining up with TRBD2. V lost 0 bases to trimming and J lost 2 bases; unmatched junction nucleotides: 7. The germline V gene has CDR1 MNHEY and CDR2 SVGEGT. CDR3 size: 17 residues. The DNA of the CDR3 is TGTGCCAGCAGTTACTCAGGTCGGGAGGTCGCCTACAATGAGCAGTTCTTC. It encodes CASSYSGREVAYNEQFF.

The chain has TRBV6-6 and TRBJ1-2; a possible D gene is TRBD1 (6 bases). Trimming removed 6 bases at V and 0 bases at J, with 17 bases between. This CDR3 spans 16 amino acids. The germline V gene encodes CDR1 MNHNY and CDR2 SVGAGI (reference sequence). Written as DNA, the CDR3 is TGTGCCAGCAGAGATCCGGGGGGCCCAGCTAACTATGGCTACACCTTC. Protein: CASRDPGGPANYGYTF.

This clonotype was detected only a few times. V gene TRBV5-4 combines with J gene TRBJ2-3; a possible D gene is TRBD2 (6 bases). Germline V lookup: CDR1 SGHNT, CDR2 YYREEE (reference sequence). The CDR3 is 11 amino acids. Trimming removed 7 bases from V and 6 bases from J, with 9 bases in between. Written as DNA, the CDR3 is TGTGCCAGCGGGACTTACGATACGCAGTATTTT. Translating gives CASGTYDTQYF.